The 29 T cell receptor beta chains reported below all come from one sample, sequenced in a study of cytomegalovirus exposure and HLA in healthy donors. PCR primers comprised 60 Vbeta and 13 Jbeta primers. Assay: immunoSEQ multiplex PCR; the TCRdb copy retains only in-frame clones and omits some. Of 130,000 to 150,000 clones listed, around 76% are singletons. Sequencing input: PBMCs. These receptors were obtained from a man younger than 35 in good health and CMV-seronegative.

The table lists this clone with a few counts. This chain connects TRBV9 to TRBJ2-5; 8 nucleotides match TRBD1. The trim removed 2 bases at V and 2 bases at J, leaving 2 bases unmatched. CDR3 length: 14 amino acids. CDR1 is SGDLS, CDR2 YYNGEE, per germline. CDR3 in amino acids: CASSVGTGQETQYF. DNA of the CDR3: TGTGCCAGCAGCGTGGGGACAGGACAAGAGACCCAGTACTTC.

The J gene is TRBJ1-2, the V gene TRBV4-2; TRBD1 matches at 8 bases. There are 16 residues in the CDR3. Unmatched junction bases numbered 8, after V lost 4 bases and J lost 1 base. The germline gives CDR1 LGHNA, CDR2 YNFKEQ. The CDR3 protein is CASSPPVTGVNYGYTF. DNA of the CDR3: TGTGCCAGCAGCCCGCCTGTGACAGGGGTTAACTATGGCTACACCTTC.

V and J are TRBV6-1 and TRBJ2-3, with TRBD1 as a possible D gene (5 bases). The CDR3 sequence is 14 residues long. The ends were cut back, 4 bases at V and 2 bases at J, with 10 bases in the middle. Germline lookup yields CDR1 MNHNS and CDR2 SASEGT. CDR3 sequence reads: CASSGGGYTDTQYF. The DNA for the CDR3 is TGTGCCAGCAGTGGGGGCGGATACACAGATACGCAGTATTTT.

The chain has TRBV7-2 and TRBJ2-6; D possibly corresponds to TRBD1 (5 bases). The CDR3 spans 15 residues. The V end was cut by 5 bases, the J end by 0 bases, with 8 bases between. Germline V lookup: CDR1 SGHTA, CDR2 FQGNSA. The CDR3 sequence is CASSQDSSGANVLTF. CDR3 DNA sequence: TGTGCCAGCAGCCAAGACAGCTCTGGGGCCAACGTCCTGACTTTC.

Here the CDR3 reads CATSKAGGRIYEQYF. CDR3 nucleotide sequence: TGTGCCACCAGCAAAGCGGGAGGGCGTATCTACGAGCAGTACTTC. The chain couples TRBV15 to TRBJ2-7; TRBD2 matches at 10 bases. Germline assignment: CDR1 LNHNV and CDR2 YYDKDF (reference sequence). V dropped 4 bases and J dropped 3; count of bases not matched to a gene: 6. The CDR3 totals 15 residues.

The gene calls are TRBV18 and TRBJ2-7, with TRBD2 matching over 10 bases. Germline-derived CDR1 and CDR2 are KGHSH and LQKENI. CDR3 size: 16 residues. V lost 3 bases and J lost 0; bases outside the gene matches: 5. The chain's CDR3 is CASSPRPSGSSYEQYF. In DNA, the CDR3 is TGTGCCAGCTCACCCCGTCCTAGCGGGAGCTCCTACGAGCAGTACTTC.

The genes are TRBV18 and TRBJ1-2; TRBD1 agrees at 9 bases. J was trimmed by 2 bases and V by 6 bases; bases with no gene match: 7. The CDR3 has 15 residues. CDR1 and CDR2 from the germline V gene are KGHSH and LQKENI. For the CDR3, the DNA is TGTGCCAGCTCGCCAACACAGGGGGCGAACTATGGCTACACCTTC. Residues: CASSPTQGANYGYTF.

The chain recombines TRBV5-6 with TRBJ2-1; 15 bases align to TRBD2. CDR1 is SGHDT, CDR2 YYEEEE, per germline. The V segment lost 4 bases and the J segment 4 bases; nucleotides outside the gene matches: 6. This CDR3 is 17 amino acids long. For the CDR3, the DNA is TGTGCCAGCAGCATAGGACTAGCGGGAGGGGTATACAATGAGCAGTTCTTC. This translates into CASSIGLAGGVYNEQFF.

This chain connects TRBV5-1 to TRBJ2-1; D uncertain. The germline V gene encodes CDR1 SGHRS and CDR2 YFSETQ. The CDR3 loop spans 14 amino acids. V was trimmed by 4 bases and J by 0 bases, leaving 8 bases between them. DNA for the CDR3: TGCGCCAGCAGCCACAGCAGCTCCTACAATGAGCAGTTCTTC. It translates to CASSHSSSYNEQFF.

The J gene is TRBJ1-1, the V gene TRBV18, with TRBD1 as a possible D gene (5 bases). CDR1 and CDR2 (germline): KGHSH, LQKENI. CDR3 size: 13 residues. V shed 4 bases and J shed 5 bases, with 11 bases lying between them. The CDR3, as DNA: TGTGCCAGCTCACAGGGTGCAGGGACTGAAGCTTTCTTT. Encoded protein: CASSQGAGTEAFF. The full variable domain, completed using reference TRBV18 and TRBJ1-1, is NAGVMQNPRHLVRRRGQEARLRCSPMKGHSHVYWYRQLPEEGLKFMVYLQKENIIDESGMPKERFSAEFPKEGPSILRIQQVVRGDSAAYFCASSQGAGTEAFFGQGTRLTVV.

In this sample, this clone turned up a few times. The chain links TRBV9 to TRBJ1-1; D might be TRBD1 (5 bases). In germline, CDR1 is SGDLS, CDR2 YYNGEE. CDR3 length equals 17 residues. The germline V and J ends were trimmed by 0 bases and 3 bases, with 18 bases remaining between them. The CDR3 sequence: CASSVASQGNAYTEAFF. In DNA form, the CDR3 reads TGTGCCAGCAGCGTAGCAAGTCAGGGTAATGCGTACACTGAAGCTTTCTTT. Based on the CDR3 plus reference TRBV9 and TRBJ1-1, the full variable domain is DSGVTQTPKHLITATGQRVTLRCSPRSGDLSVYWYQQSLDQGLQFLIQYYNGEERAKGNILERFSAQQFPDLHSELNLSSLELGDSALYFCASSVASQGNAYTEAFFGQGTRLTVV.

CDR3 coding DNA: TGTGCCAGCAGCCAAGGAGCTGAAGCTTTCTTT. Amino acids: CASSQGAEAFF. The rearrangement uses TRBV7-6 and TRBJ1-1; D call uncertain. Germline V CDR1 and CDR2: SGHVS, FNYEAQ. Trimming shortened V by 5 bases and J by 6 bases, and 7 bases separated the two germline ends. This CDR3 is built from 11 residues.

The chain combines TRBV9 with TRBJ2-1; 9 nucleotides match TRBD2. V lost 4 bases, J lost 6 bases, and 11 bases stayed unmatched. Germline V gene lookup returns CDR1 SGDLS and CDR2 YYNGEE. The CDR3 runs 16 residues. The CDR3 is CASSLRLAGEGNEQFF. The CDR3 bases are TGTGCCAGCAGCCTCCGATTAGCGGGAGAAGGCAATGAGCAGTTCTTC.

The chain links TRBV5-1 to TRBJ2-3; TRBD1 agrees at 8 bases. Germline V gene data show CDR1 as SGHRS and CDR2 as YFSETQ. The CDR3 has 15 residues. V lost 2 bases, J lost 6 bases, and 8 bases stayed unmatched. This CDR3 reads CASSFARGRGDTQYF. DNA for the CDR3: TGCGCCAGCAGCTTCGCCAGGGGGCGAGGGGATACGCAGTATTTT.

This sequence joins TRBV9 and TRBJ1-2; tentative D call: TRBD1 (6 bases). The CDR3 is 15 residues long. Per germline, CDR1 SGDLS and CDR2 YYNGEE. Deletions cut 0 bases from V and 3 bases from J, with 12 bases between. As DNA, the CDR3 is TGTGCCAGCAGCGTAGCCGCAGGGGATGACTATGGCTACACCTTC. Protein: CASSVAAGDDYGYTF.

The gene calls are TRBV13 and TRBJ2-7; 9 bases are a match to TRBD1. The CDR3 totals 14 residues. Losses at the gene ends were 3 bases for V and 2 bases for J; bases not matched to a gene: 2. The germline V gene encodes CDR1 PRHDT and CDR2 FYEKMQ (reference sequence). The CDR3 loop is CASSLDRGTYEQYF. The CDR3 DNA sequence: TGTGCCAGCAGCTTGGACAGGGGAACCTACGAGCAGTACTTC.

The chain joins TRBV6-6 to TRBJ1-5; D is unclear. CDR3 length equals 16 residues. Trimming stripped 6 bases from V and 0 bases from J, with 15 bases between. The V gene's germline CDR1 is MNHNY and CDR2 SVGAGI (reference sequence). In DNA, the CDR3 is TGTGCCAGCAGCCTCTCCAGGCCGATTAGCAATCAGCCCCAGCATTTT. This sequence encodes CASSLSRPISNQPQHF.

The rearrangement links TRBV19 to TRBJ1-5, with a tentative D call TRBD1 (5 bases). The germline gives CDR1 LNHDA, CDR2 SQIVND (reference sequence). Trimming cost V 11 bases and J 1 base, with 15 bases left between them. This CDR3 has 14 residues. CDR3 protein: CAGTGQGSNQPQHF. The CDR3 bases are TGTGCCGGTACTGGGCAGGGAAGCAATCAGCCCCAGCATTTT.

The chain carries TRBV28 and TRBJ2-6; no clear D. The V end lost 2 bases, the J end lost 0 bases, and 5 bases lay between the germline ends. This CDR3 comprises 15 residues. CDR1 is MDHEN, CDR2 SYDVKM, per germline. CDR3 residues: CASSLEASGANVLTF. The CDR3 nucleotides are TGTGCCAGCAGTTTAGAGGCCTCTGGGGCCAACGTCCTGACTTTC.

CDR3 loop: CASSWGPGQPQHF. CDR3 coding DNA: TGTGCCAGCAGTTGGGGGCCCGGGCAGCCCCAGCATTTT. The genes are TRBV27 and TRBJ1-5; tentatively, D is TRBD1 (6 bases). The germline gives CDR1 MNHEY, CDR2 SMNVEV (reference sequence). The CDR3 has 13 residues. V was cut by 4 bases and J by 7 bases, with 11 bases left in between.

This CDR3 reads CASSSAASAGELFF. The CDR3 region has the DNA TGTGCCAGCAGTTCCGCGGCTAGCGCCGGGGAGCTGTTTTTT. This chain connects TRBV6-5 to TRBJ2-2, with D possibly being TRBD2 (6 bases). Trimming left V 4 bases short and J 6 bases short, with 12 bases between. The CDR3 extends over 14 amino acids. The germline V gene encodes CDR1 MNHEY and CDR2 SVGAGI.

On this clone itself: The same CDR3 can be traced to other DNA sequences in this sample. This chain joins TRBV28 and TRBJ2-3; 10 bases agree with TRBD2. Losses at the gene ends were 2 bases for V and 1 base for J; bases not matched to a gene: 0. This CDR3 contains 15 residues. The germline V gene encodes CDR1 MDHEN and CDR2 SYDVKM. CDR3 protein: CASSLGTSGTDTQYF. CDR3 DNA: TGTGCCAGCAGTTTAGGGACTAGCGGCACAGATACGCAGTATTTT.

This chain joins TRBV6-5 and TRBJ1-1, with D unresolved. This CDR3 has 15 amino acids. Per germline, CDR1 MNHEY and CDR2 SVGAGI. V shed 0 bases and J shed 0 bases, with 8 bases lying between them. CDR3 sequence (DNA): TGTGCCAGCAGTTACTCGTACAGCATGAACACTGAAGCTTTCTTT. Protein sequence: CASSYSYSMNTEAFF.

This clone was counted once. The DNA for the CDR3 is TGCGCCAGCAGACCGACAGGGGGTTCCTACGAGCAGTACTTC. Encoded protein: CASRPTGGSYEQYF. The chain employs TRBV5-1 and TRBJ2-7; 9 nucleotides line up with TRBD1. The CDR3 extends over 14 amino acids. Germline V gives CDR1 SGHRS, CDR2 YFSETQ. Trimming took 5 bases from V and 1 from J; bases not matched to a gene: 4. The full variable domain, its missing parts supplied by reference TRBV5-1 and TRBJ2-7, is KAGVTQTPRYLIKTRGQQVTLSCSPISGHRSVSWYQQTPGQGLQFLFEYFSETQRNKGNFPGRFSGRQFSNSRSEMNVSTLELGDSALYLCASRPTGGSYEQYFGPGTRLTVT.

The chain employs TRBV27 and TRBJ1-5; D remains ambiguous. Germline CDR1 MNHEY, CDR2 SMNVEV (reference sequence). V lost 3 bases to trimming and J lost 3 bases, with 9 bases between them. The CDR3 is 14 residues long. DNA for the CDR3: TGTGCCAGCAGTTTCACAGAGTCCAATCAGCCCCAGCATTTT. Protein product: CASSFTESNQPQHF.

V gene TRBV18 combines with J gene TRBJ2-7, with D uncertain. The CDR3 consists of 15 residues. Germline V gene data show CDR1 as KGHSH and CDR2 as LQKENI. The V and J ends lost 0 bases and 0 bases respectively, with 9 bases between them. CDR3 coding DNA: TGTGCCAGCTCACCACCCGGCGGAAGCTCCTACGAGCAGTACTTC. This translates into CASSPPGGSSYEQYF. The entire variable domain, with the rest obtained from reference TRBV18 and TRBJ2-7, is as follows: NAGVMQNPRHLVRRRGQEARLRCSPMKGHSHVYWYRQLPEEGLKFMVYLQKENIIDESGMPKERFSAEFPKEGPSILRIQQVVRGDSAAYFCASSPPGGSSYEQYFGPGTRLTVT.

The V call is TRBV19, the J call TRBJ2-2; TRBD1 aligns across 7 bases. V lost 6 bases and J lost 5; bases outside the gene matches: 9. Germline V lookup: CDR1 LNHDA, CDR2 SQIVND (reference sequence). The CDR3 is 15 residues long. The CDR3 DNA reads TGTGCCAGTAGGGTCGACAGGGTTGCGACCGGGGAGCTGTTTTTT. It encodes CASRVDRVATGELFF. The variable domain in full, completed from reference TRBV19 and TRBJ2-2, reads DGGITQSPKYLFRKEGQNVTLSCEQNLNHDAMYWYRQDPGQGLRLIYYSQIVNDFQKGDIAEGYSVSREKKESFPLTVTSAQKNPTAFYLCASRVDRVATGELFFGEGSRLTVL.

A single count supports this clone. The chain links TRBV11-2 to TRBJ2-7, with 7 bases lining up with TRBD1. Germline CDR1 is SGHAT and CDR2 is FQNNGV. With 5 bases clipped from V and 5 bases from J, the junction kept 9 bases outside the gene matches. There are 14 residues in the CDR3. CDR3 DNA: TGTGCCAGCAGCCCTCTGACAGGGATGAACGAGCAGTACTTC. This codes for CASSPLTGMNEQYF.

This sequence joins TRBV29-1 and TRBJ2-7; weak D call: TRBD1 (5 bases). The CDR3 length is 12 residues. Germline lookup yields CDR1 SQVTM and CDR2 ANQGSEA. The V end lost 5 bases, the J end lost 5 bases, and 13 bases lay between the germline ends. The CDR3 reads CSVNQGENEQYF. In nucleotides, the CDR3 is TGCAGCGTTAACCAGGGCGAAAACGAGCAGTACTTC.